This T cell receptor beta chain was identified in a study of shared clonotypes between healthy human individuals. Turning to the study itself: Donors had three CD4 naive, three CD4 memory, two CD8 naive and one CD8 memory plate apiece. Whole-study results and caveats: Among the subsets, naive ones generally showed larger estimated richness than memory ones.

Partitioning of CD4+ cells yielded a CD45RA+ naive subset and a CD45RA-negative memory subset. Concerning this clone itself: Its antigen is currently unknown.

The germline gives CDR1 SGHKS, CDR2 YYEKEE (reference sequence). V lost 2 bases, J lost 4 bases, and 4 bases lay in between. This CDR3 spans 13 amino acids. Deep-level settings were used for running the assay. Method: immunoSEQ multiplex PCR; TCRdb's copy keeps in-frame clones and lacks some. The sample shows 800,000 to 1,200,000 clones, about 80% of them seen only once. The sequenced material came from memory CD4+ T cells from PBMCs. Subset specified: CD45RA-negative fraction. The origin of this receptor is a man between 18 and 35 years old in good health. Some clones in this sample may be carry-over from other donors' samples. The V and J genes are TRBV5-5 and TRBJ2-6; D gene unclear. The CDR3 spells CASSFSGANVLTF. DNA for the CDR3: TGTGCCAGCAGCTTTTCCGGGGCCAACGTCCTGACTTTC.